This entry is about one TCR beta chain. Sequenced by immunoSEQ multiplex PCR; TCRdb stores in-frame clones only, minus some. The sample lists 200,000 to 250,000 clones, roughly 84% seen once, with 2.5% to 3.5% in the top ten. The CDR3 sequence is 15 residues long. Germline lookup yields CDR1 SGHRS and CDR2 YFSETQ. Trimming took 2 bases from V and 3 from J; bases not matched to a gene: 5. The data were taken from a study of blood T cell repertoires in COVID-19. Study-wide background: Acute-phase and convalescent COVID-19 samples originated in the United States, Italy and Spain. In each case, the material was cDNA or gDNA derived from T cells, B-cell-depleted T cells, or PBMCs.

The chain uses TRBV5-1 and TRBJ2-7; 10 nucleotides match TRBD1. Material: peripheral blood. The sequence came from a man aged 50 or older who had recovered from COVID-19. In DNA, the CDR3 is TGCGCCAGCAGCTTTCCTGGGACAGGGGTCTACGAGCAGTACTTC. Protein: CASSFPGTGVYEQYF.